This TCR beta chain was sequenced during a study of T cells in Graves' hyperthyroidism and ophthalmopathy. Study-level results: Ophthalmopathy was model-predicted a median roughly 6.2 months pre-onset.

Orbital computed tomography and thyroid ultrasound, together with serum TRAb and thyroxine and clinical symptoms, were used for diagnoses. Over 9 ml of fresh peripheral blood supplied the PBMCs. This clonotype was counted many times. Its cognate antigen is unknown. The CDR3 sequence is 14 residues long. Germline V gives CDR1 SGHVS, CDR2 FQNEAQ. After removal of 4 bases from V and 9 bases from J, the junction contained 8 bases not matched to a gene. From RNA transcripts, TCR beta CDR3 regions were amplified. Primed by the HTBI set, a first-round RT-PCR was run on the TCR CDR3. One entry per CDR3 protein, called by TCRdb with MiXCR from the multiplex PCR reads. The sample has around 380,000 distinct CDR3 sequences, about 14% seen once.

The genes are TRBV7-8 and TRBJ2-2; 7 bases line up with TRBD2. This receptor was taken from a man under 40 with Graves' hyperthyroidism that later progressed to Graves' ophthalmopathy. Specimen: blood. For the CDR3, the DNA is TGTGCCAGCAGCTCGGGACTAAACCCTAGGGAGCTGTTTTTT. Its translation is CASSSGLNPRELFF.